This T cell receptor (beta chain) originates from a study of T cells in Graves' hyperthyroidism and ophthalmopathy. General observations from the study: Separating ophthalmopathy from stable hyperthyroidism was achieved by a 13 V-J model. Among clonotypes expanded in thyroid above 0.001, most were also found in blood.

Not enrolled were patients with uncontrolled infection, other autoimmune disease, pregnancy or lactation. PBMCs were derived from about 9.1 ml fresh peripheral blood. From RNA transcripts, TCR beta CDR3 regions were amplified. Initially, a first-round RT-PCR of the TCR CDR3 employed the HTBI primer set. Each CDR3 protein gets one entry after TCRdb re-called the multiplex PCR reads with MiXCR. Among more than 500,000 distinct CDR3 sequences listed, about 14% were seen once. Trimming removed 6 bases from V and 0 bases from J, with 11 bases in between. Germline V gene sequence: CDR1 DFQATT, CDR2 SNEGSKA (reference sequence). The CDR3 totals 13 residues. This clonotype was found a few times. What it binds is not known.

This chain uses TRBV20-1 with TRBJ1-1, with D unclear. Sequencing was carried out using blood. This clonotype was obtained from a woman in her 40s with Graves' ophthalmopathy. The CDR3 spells CSATRGMNTEAFF. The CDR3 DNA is TGCAGTGCCACGCGGGGTATGAACACTGAAGCTTTCTTT.